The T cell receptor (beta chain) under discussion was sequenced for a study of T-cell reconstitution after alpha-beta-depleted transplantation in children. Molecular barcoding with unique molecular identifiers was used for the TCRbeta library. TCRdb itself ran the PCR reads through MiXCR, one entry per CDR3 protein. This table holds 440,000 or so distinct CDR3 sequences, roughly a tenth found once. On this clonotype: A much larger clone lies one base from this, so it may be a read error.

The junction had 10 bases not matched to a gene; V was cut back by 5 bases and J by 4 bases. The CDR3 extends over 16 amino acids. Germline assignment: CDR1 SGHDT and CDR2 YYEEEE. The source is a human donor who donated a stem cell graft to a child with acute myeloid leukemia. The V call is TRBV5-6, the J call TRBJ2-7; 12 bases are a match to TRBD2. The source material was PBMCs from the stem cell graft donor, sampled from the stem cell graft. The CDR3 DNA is TGTGCCAGCAGGTTGACTAGCGGGAGTAAGATGTACGAGCAGTACTTC. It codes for CASRLTSGSKMYEQYF.